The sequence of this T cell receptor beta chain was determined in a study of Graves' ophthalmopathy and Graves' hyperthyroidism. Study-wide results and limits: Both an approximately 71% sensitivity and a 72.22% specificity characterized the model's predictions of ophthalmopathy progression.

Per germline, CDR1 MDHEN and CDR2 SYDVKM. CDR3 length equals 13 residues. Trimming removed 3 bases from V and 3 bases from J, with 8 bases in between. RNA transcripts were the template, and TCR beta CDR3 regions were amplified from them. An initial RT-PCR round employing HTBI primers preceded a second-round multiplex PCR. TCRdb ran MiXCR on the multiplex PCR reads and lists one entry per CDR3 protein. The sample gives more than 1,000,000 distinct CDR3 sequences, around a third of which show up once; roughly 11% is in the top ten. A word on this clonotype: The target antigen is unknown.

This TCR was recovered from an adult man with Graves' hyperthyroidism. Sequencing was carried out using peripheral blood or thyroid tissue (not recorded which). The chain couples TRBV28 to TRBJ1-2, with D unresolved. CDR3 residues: CASSFIGHYGYTF. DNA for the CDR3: TGTGCCAGCAGTTTTATTGGGCACTATGGCTACACCTTC.